This TCR beta chain was recovered during a study of Ad26.COV2.S vaccination and SARS-CoV-2 variants. Study-wide context: Intramuscular Ad26.COV2.S at 5x10^10 or 1x10^11 viral particles. Study-level points and caveats: Analyses that measured TCR breadth and depth may have underestimated total T cell responses. Spike-specific TCR breadth in vaccine recipients exceeded that seen in placebo recipients.

With respect to this clone: Its target is not known.

The treatment was: approximately 18 received Ad26.COV2.S at low or high dose, single or two shots; about 5 received placebo; per-sample allocation not given. The study sampled participants on day 63 after the first vaccine or placebo injection. Germline V gene sequence: CDR1 MNHNS, CDR2 SASEGT. The germline V and J ends were trimmed by 3 bases and 2 bases, with 7 bases remaining between them. This CDR3 has 13 residues. Data came from immunoSEQ multiplex PCR; TCRdb stores just in-frame clones and leaves some out. This table has approximately 420,000 clones, roughly nine tenths appearing once. The sample in question was peripheral blood, obtained in a trial of Ad26.COV2.S vaccine versus placebo. The origin of this receptor is a person aged 18 to 65 who received the Ad26.COV2.S COVID-19 vaccine or a placebo. The chain recombines TRBV6-1 with TRBJ1-2; D is unresolved. The CDR3 is CASSDVGNYGYTF. CDR3 sequence (DNA): TGTGCCAGCAGTGATGTAGGGAACTATGGCTACACCTTC.